The 16 T cell receptor beta chains listed next were all sequenced from one sample in a study of CD8 T cells in ankylosing spondylitis. TCRdb re-analysed the 5' RACE reads in MiXCR, keeping a single row per CDR3 protein. Of around 99,000 distinct CDR3 sequences listed, 7.5% to 9% were seen once; the top ten hold approximately 5.5%. The sequencing input was blood, either unsorted or a sorted T cell fraction (not recorded which). These receptors were obtained from a male donor with ankylosing spondylitis or in good health (not recorded which).

This clonotype came up many times. This sequence joins TRBV4-1 and TRBJ2-2; D is uncertain. Germline V lookup: CDR1 MGHRA, CDR2 YSYEKL. Trimming left V 4 bases short and J 4 bases short, with 7 bases between. The CDR3 covers 13 residues. The CDR3 loop reads CASSPLATGELFF. The CDR3 nucleotides read TGCGCCAGCAGCCCGCTGGCCACCGGGGAGCTGTTTTTT.

This clonotype was observed at least ten times. The J gene is TRBJ2-3, the V gene TRBV12-3 or TRBV12-4; 7 bases are a match to TRBD2. The junction had 6 bases not matched to a gene; V was cut back by 6 bases and J by 0 bases. This CDR3 contains 15 residues. The CDR3 nucleotides read TGTGCCAGCAGCAAGAGCGGGGCTAGCACAGATACGCAGTATTTT. Amino acid sequence: CASSKSGASTDTQYF.

V gene TRBV7-2 combines with J gene TRBJ1-6; D not resolved. From germline, CDR1 is SGHTA and CDR2 FQGNSA. The CDR3 covers 17 residues. V was clipped by 1 base and J by 0 bases, with 10 bases between them. The CDR3 is CASSLGSTTSYNSPLHF. The CDR3 DNA reads as TGTGCCAGCAGCTTAGGCAGCACCACCTCCTATAATTCACCCCTCCACTTT.

This clonotype was seen many times. The rearrangement links TRBV5-1 to TRBJ1-5, with TRBD1 identical over 7 bases. V dropped 4 bases and J dropped 0; count of bases not matched to a gene: 4. CDR3 length equals 15 residues. From germline, CDR1 is SGHRS and CDR2 YFSETQ. CDR3 protein: CASSVGTVSNQPQHF. The CDR3 DNA reads as TGCGCCAGCAGCGTCGGGACAGTTAGCAATCAGCCCCAGCATTTT.

The rearrangement uses TRBV11-2 and TRBJ1-2; no reliable D call. This CDR3 is 12 amino acids long. The ends were cut back, 5 bases at V and 8 bases at J, with 12 bases in the middle. The germline V gene encodes CDR1 SGHAT and CDR2 FQNNGV. The CDR3 loop is CASSPTQWGYTF. The CDR3 region has the DNA TGTGCCAGCAGCCCGACTCAATGGGGCTACACCTTC.

Ten or more counts support this clonotype. The gene calls are TRBV5-1 and TRBJ2-3, with D unresolved. Germline V gene sequence: CDR1 SGHRS, CDR2 YFSETQ. This CDR3 comprises 12 residues. Trimming removed 4 bases from V and 0 bases from J, with 3 bases in between. The CDR3 coding sequence is TGCGCCAGCAGCCCTAGCACAGATACGCAGTATTTT. Residues: CASSPSTDTQYF.

This sequence joins TRBV7-9 and TRBJ2-2, with no clear D. V gave up 5 bases and J gave up 2 bases, with 15 bases separating them. The germline V gene encodes CDR1 SEHNR and CDR2 FQNEAQ (reference sequence). The CDR3 runs 16 residues. CDR3 in DNA: TGTGCCAGCAGCCCGGGTTCGGGCGGTAACACCGGGGAGCTGTTTTTT. Encoded protein: CASSPGSGGNTGELFF.

The chain is built from TRBV3-1 and TRBJ2-7; the match to TRBD2 covers 9 bases. This CDR3 is 17 amino acids long. The V gene's germline CDR1 is LGHDT and CDR2 YNNKEL (reference sequence). Trimming cost V 10 bases and J 5 bases; bases outside gene matches: 21. The DNA for the CDR3 is TGTGCCACCTGCCAAGATTTGCGCGGGGGGGTAAAGCACGAGCAGTACTTC. Translation gives CATCQDLRGGVKHEQYF.

This clonotype was recorded many times. The CDR3 DNA reads as TGTGCCAGCAGCTTAGTCGGGGGGGGCGGCACAGATACGCAGTATTTT. This encodes CASSLVGGGGTDTQYF. V is TRBV7-2 and J is TRBJ2-3, with 8 bases that match TRBD2. Germline CDR1 and CDR2: SGHTA and FQGNSA. V shed 1 base, J shed 1 base, and the junction held 4 bases outside the gene matches. CDR3 length: 16 residues.

This clonotype has at least ten counts. The CDR3, as DNA: TGTGCCAGCAGCTTAGATGTCGGCAGGGGAAATGAAAAACTGTTTTTT. Translation gives CASSLDVGRGNEKLFF. The chain has TRBV7-2 and TRBJ1-4; the D gene is possibly TRBD1 (6 bases). The CDR3 sequence is 16 residues long. Trimming took off 1 base at V and 5 bases at J, with 14 bases between the two ends. Germline CDR1 SGHTA, CDR2 FQGNSA. Full variable domain (missing parts from reference TRBV7-2 and TRBJ1-4): GAGVSQSPSNKVTEKGKDVELRCDPISGHTALYWYRQSLGQGLEFLIYFQGNSAPDKSGLPSDRFSAERTGGSVSTLTIQRTQQEDSAVYLCASSLDVGRGNEKLFFGSGTQLSVL.

The CDR3 DNA reads TGTGCCAGCAGCGCACCCCCGGGACATAGCACAGATACGCAGTATTTT. Protein sequence: CASSAPPGHSTDTQYF. The rearrangement joins TRBV7-9 to TRBJ2-3; D perhaps matches TRBD1 (6 bases). This CDR3 region has 16 residues. Trimming pared 5 bases from V and 0 bases from J, leaving 15 bases between. In germline, CDR1 is SEHNR, CDR2 FQNEAQ (reference sequence).

Many counts were recorded for this clonotype. This sequence joins TRBV5-6 and TRBJ2-3, with D tentatively TRBD2 (5 bases). Trimming removed 4 bases from V and 2 bases from J, with 17 bases in between. Germline V gives CDR1 SGHDT, CDR2 YYEEEE. This CDR3 spans 16 amino acids. CDR3: CASSPLGDEPTDTQYF. The CDR3 bases are TGTGCCAGCAGCCCCCTGGGAGATGAACCCACAGATACGCAGTATTTT.

Many counts were recorded for this clonotype. V is TRBV7-9 and J is TRBJ1-2; a possible D gene is TRBD1 (5 bases). Germline CDR1 SEHNR, CDR2 FQNEAQ (reference sequence). V was trimmed by 5 bases and J by 5 bases, leaving 18 bases between them. The CDR3 loop spans 15 amino acids. The CDR3, as DNA: TGTGCCAGCAGCACGGGGGGACGTGCTGCGTATGGCTACACCTTC. Translating gives CASSTGGRAAYGYTF.

This clonotype was counted ten times or more. This chain joins TRBV12-3 or TRBV12-4 and TRBJ1-4; D perhaps matches TRBD1 (5 bases). The CDR3 is 12 residues long. Between the trimmed V and J ends, which lost 5 bases and 14 bases, there was a span of 15 bases. The DNA for the CDR3 is TGTGCCAGCAGTGTGCATGACGGGGGGCTGTTTTTT. Encoded protein: CASSVHDGGLFF.

This clonotype appeared many times. V and J are TRBV7-2 and TRBJ1-6; tentative D call: TRBD1 (5 bases). V was cut by 1 base and J by 7 bases, with 11 bases left in between. Germline-derived CDR1 and CDR2 are SGHTA and FQGNSA. The CDR3 sequence is 15 residues long. Here the CDR3 reads CASSLDTGLNSPLHF. CDR3 nucleotides: TGTGCCAGCAGCTTAGATACAGGATTGAATTCACCCCTCCACTTT.

This clonotype has at least ten counts. The chain carries TRBV12-3 or TRBV12-4 and TRBJ2-1; D ambiguous. The CDR3 contains 15 residues. Trimming took 5 bases from V and 0 from J, leaving 11 bases between them. CDR3 protein: CASSSPPSSYNEQFF. The CDR3 coding sequence is TGTGCCAGCAGTAGCCCGCCAAGCTCCTACAATGAGCAGTTCTTC.